The sequence of this T cell receptor (beta chain) was determined in a study of shared clonotypes between healthy human individuals. Study as a whole: Per donor, three plates held CD4 naive cells, three held CD4 memory, two held CD8 naive and one held CD8 memory.

CDR3 length: 15 residues. Trimming at V came to 0 bases and at J to 3 bases, leaving 6 bases not matched to a gene. Germline CDR1 reads SGHRS; CDR2 reads YFSETQ. Study-wide findings and caveats: Sequencing depth was expected to influence donor clonotype sharing. The study generally estimated greater richness for naive than memory subsets.

Nashville, Tennessee was home to all donors, each a Caucasian adult. Profiled with immunoSEQ multiplex PCR; TCRdb holds only in-frame clones, not every one. Of 2.3 million or so clones in the sample, about 92% were seen once. With respect to this clone: Its target is unknown. At the DNA level, this CDR3 is encoded by other sequences in the same sample as well.

The sample was naive CD4+ T cells from PBMCs. Described subset: CD45RA+ positively selected. The clonotype originates from a man younger than 35 in good health. Some clones in this sample may be carry-over from other donors' samples. The rearrangement uses TRBV5-1 and TRBJ2-7; 7 bases align to TRBD1. Here the CDR3 DNA reads TGCGCCAGCAGCTTGGGGGGAACAGGGGTCTACGAGCAGTACTTC. Translated: CASSLGGTGVYEQYF.